This TCR beta chain was identified during a study of blood T cells in healthy people across ages. In the case of this clonotype: Antigen unknown.

Total RNA was extracted at no less than 6 micrograms per sample. A J-beta primer mix and a sample-barcoded 5' primer were used in a second PCR of about 7 to 12 cycles. TCRdb analysed the 5' RACE reads with MiXCR anew, one entry per CDR3 protein. The profile shows 550,000 to 700,000 distinct CDR3 sequences, about 25% of them singletons. The germline V and J ends were trimmed by 4 bases and 4 bases, with 19 bases remaining between them. Looked up from germline, CDR1 is LGHNA and CDR2 is YNFKEQ. CDR3 length: 16 amino acids. Study-level points and caveats: No one knew whether donors had CMV, which possibly confounded expanded clonotype changes.

The material sequenced was blood. This TCR was sampled from a woman aged 65 to 85 in good health. This chain connects TRBV4-2 to TRBJ1-2, with a possible D match to TRBD1 (6 bases). CDR3 amino acids: CASSRSYRDTAYGYTF. DNA of the CDR3: TGTGCCAGCAGCCGAAGTTACCGGGACACCGCCTATGGCTACACCTTC.